This T cell receptor (beta chain) derives from a study of blood T cell repertoires in COVID-19. Study information: Some COVID-19 samples were acute and others convalescent; all came from the United States, Italy and Spain. T cells, B-cell-depleted T cells, or PBMCs provided the cDNA or gDNA that served as material.

Looked up from germline, CDR1 is MNHEY and CDR2 is SMNVEV (reference sequence). J was trimmed by 5 bases and V by 1 base; bases with no gene match: 3. This CDR3 is 15 amino acids long. Per the original data handling: For nucleated cells, counts were estimated from reference gene primer amplification. Sequenced by immunoSEQ multiplex PCR; TCRdb stores in-frame clones only, minus some. The DNA was the basis for D and trimming; V, J and clone size are from that table. The sample comprises roughly 300,000 clones, around 92% of which are singletons, and under 7.5% rests with the top ten. The origin of this receptor is a man between 18 and 29 years old who had recovered from COVID-19. Specimen: peripheral blood. The chain recombines TRBV27 with TRBJ2-1; TRBD1 matches at 9 bases. The CDR3 DNA is TGTGCCAGCAGTTTATATAGGACAGGGGACAATGAGCAGTTCTTC. Translating it yields CASSLYRTGDNEQFF.